Given below is one TCR beta chain in context. The antigen is unknown. This entry belongs to a study of T cell repertoires in cytomegalovirus infection. Study overall: CMV infection together with matching HLA type was indicated by public TCR beta signatures.

MiXCR, run by TCRdb on the reads, gives a single entry per CDR3 protein. The repertoire includes approximately 750,000 distinct CDR3 sequences, under 40% of them detected once, and 2.8% sits in the top ten. Study findings and constraints: Carriers of CMV plus the relevant HLA were identified by cumulative public TCR beta family frequency. Ex vivo responses were dominated by HLA-C-restricted CMV-specific TCR beta clonotypes.

V was shortened by 6 bases and J by 3 bases, with 17 bases between the two germline ends. This CDR3 region has 15 residues. The germline V gene encodes CDR1 SGHNT and CDR2 YENEEA. Input material: PBMCs. The chain employs TRBV11-3 and TRBJ1-1, with D perhaps matching TRBD1 (5 bases). The receptor was isolated from a human donor in good health (CMV status not recorded). Some clones in this sample may be carry-over from other donors' samples. The DNA of the CDR3 is TGTGCCAGCAGTCTAGACGGGGGACCAGACACTGAAGCTTTCTTT. Translating gives CASSLDGGPDTEAFF.